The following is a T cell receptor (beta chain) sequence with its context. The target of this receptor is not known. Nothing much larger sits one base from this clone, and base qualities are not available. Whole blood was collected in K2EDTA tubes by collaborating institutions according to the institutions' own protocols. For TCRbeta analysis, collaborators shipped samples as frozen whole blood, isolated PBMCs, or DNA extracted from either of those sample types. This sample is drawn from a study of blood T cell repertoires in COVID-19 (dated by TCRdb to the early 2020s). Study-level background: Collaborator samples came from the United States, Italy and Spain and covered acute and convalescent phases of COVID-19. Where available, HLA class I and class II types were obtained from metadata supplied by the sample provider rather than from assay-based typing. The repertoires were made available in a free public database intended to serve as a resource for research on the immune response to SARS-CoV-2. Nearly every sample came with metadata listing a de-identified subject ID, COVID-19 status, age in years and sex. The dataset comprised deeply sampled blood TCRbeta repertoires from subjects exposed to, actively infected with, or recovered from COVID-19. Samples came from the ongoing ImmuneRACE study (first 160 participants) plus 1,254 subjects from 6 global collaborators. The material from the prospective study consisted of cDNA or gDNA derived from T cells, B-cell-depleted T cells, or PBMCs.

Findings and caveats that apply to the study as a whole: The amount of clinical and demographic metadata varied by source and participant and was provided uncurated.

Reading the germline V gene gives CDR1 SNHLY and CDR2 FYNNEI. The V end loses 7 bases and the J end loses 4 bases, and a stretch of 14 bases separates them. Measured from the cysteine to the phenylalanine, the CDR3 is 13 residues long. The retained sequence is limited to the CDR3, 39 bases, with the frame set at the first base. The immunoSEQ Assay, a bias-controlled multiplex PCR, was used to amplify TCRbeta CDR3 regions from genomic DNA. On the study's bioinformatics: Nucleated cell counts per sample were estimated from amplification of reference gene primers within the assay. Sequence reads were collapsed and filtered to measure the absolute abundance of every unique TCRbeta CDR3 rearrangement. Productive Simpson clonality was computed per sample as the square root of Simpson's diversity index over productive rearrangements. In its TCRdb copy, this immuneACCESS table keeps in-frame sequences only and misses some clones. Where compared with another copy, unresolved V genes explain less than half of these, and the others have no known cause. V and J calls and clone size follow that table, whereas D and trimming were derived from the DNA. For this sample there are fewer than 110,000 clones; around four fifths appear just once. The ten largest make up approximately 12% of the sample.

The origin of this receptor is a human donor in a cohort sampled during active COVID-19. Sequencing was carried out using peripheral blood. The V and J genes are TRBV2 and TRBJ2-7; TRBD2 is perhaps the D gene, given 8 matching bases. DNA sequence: TGTGCCAGCATTCGGGAGGGGGCTTACGAGCAGTACTTC. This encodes CASIREGAYEQYF. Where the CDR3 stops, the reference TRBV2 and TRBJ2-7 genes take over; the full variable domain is EPEVTQTPSHQVTQMGQEVILRCVPISNHLYFYWYRQILGQKVEFLVSFYNNEISEKSEIFDDQFSVERPDGSNFTLKIRSTKLEDSAMYFCASIREGAYEQYFGPGTRLTVT.